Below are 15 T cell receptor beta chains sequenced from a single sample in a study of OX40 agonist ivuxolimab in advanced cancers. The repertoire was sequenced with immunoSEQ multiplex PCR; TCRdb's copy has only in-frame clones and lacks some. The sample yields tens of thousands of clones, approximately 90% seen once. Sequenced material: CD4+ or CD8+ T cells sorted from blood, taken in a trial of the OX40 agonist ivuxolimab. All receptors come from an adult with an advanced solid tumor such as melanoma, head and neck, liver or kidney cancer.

The CDR3 DNA sequence: TGTGCCAGCAGCTTAACATCAGGGGGAGGCTACACCTTC. This sequence encodes CASSLTSGGGYTF. The chain recombines TRBV7-3 with TRBJ1-2, with 7 bases identical to TRBD1. Germline CDR1 is SGHTA and CDR2 is FQGTGA. Germline trimming cut 0 bases from V and 8 bases from J; bases unmatched to any gene: 3. This CDR3 comprises 13 residues.

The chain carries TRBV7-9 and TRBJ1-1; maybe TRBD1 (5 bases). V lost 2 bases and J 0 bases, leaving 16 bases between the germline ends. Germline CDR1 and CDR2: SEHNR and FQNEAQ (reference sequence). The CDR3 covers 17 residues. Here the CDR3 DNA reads TGTGCCAGCAGCTTATCTTCCGTCCAGGGATTGAACACTGAAGCTTTCTTT. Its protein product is CASSLSSVQGLNTEAFF.

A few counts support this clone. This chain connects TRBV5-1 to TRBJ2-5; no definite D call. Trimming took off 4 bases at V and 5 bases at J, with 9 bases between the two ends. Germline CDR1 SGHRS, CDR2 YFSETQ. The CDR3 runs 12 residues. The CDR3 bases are TGCGCCAGCAGCACGCAAGGGGAGACCCAGTACTTC. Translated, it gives CASSTQGETQYF. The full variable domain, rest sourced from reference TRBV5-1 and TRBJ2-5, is KAGVTQTPRYLIKTRGQQVTLSCSPISGHRSVSWYQQTPGQGLQFLFEYFSETQRNKGNFPGRFSGRQFSNSRSEMNVSTLELGDSALYLCASSTQGETQYFGPGTRLLVL.

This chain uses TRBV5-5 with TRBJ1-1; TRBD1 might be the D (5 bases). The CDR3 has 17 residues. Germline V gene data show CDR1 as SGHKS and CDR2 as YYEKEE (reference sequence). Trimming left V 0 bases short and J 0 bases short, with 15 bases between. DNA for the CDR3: TGTGCCAGCAGCTTGGATGCAGGGAGTGGAATGAACACTGAAGCTTTCTTT. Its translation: CASSLDAGSGMNTEAFF.

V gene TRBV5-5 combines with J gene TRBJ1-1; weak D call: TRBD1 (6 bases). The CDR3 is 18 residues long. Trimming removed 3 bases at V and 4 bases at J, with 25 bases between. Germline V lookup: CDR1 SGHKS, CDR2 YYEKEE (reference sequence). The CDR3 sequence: CASSSKSGALGWGTEAFF. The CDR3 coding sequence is TGTGCCAGCAGCTCGAAATCAGGGGCTTTGGGCTGGGGCACTGAAGCTTTCTTT.

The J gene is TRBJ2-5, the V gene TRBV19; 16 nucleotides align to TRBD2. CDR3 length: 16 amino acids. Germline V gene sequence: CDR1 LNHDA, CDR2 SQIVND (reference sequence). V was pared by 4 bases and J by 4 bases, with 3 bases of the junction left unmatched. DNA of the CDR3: TGTGCCAGTAGTACCGGGACTAGCGGGGGGGCAGAGACCCAGTACTTC. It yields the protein CASSTGTSGGAETQYF.

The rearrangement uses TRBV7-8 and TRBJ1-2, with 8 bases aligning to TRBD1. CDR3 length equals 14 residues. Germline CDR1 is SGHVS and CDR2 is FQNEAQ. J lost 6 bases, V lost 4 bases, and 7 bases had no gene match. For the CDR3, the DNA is TGTGCCAGCAGCTCCCGGACAGGGACCCATGGCTACACCTTC. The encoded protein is CASSSRTGTHGYTF. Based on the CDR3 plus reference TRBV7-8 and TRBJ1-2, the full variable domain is GAGVSQSPRYKVAKRGQDVALRCDPISGHVSLFWYQQALGQGPEFLTYFQNEAQLDKSGLPSDRFFAERPEGSVSTLKIQRTQQEDSAVYLCASSSRTGTHGYTFGSGTRLTVV.

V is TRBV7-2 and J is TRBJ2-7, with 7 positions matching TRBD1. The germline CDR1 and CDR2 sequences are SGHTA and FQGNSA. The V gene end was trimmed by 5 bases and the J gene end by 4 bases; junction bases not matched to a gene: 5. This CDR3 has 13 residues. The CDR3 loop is CASSTSDRYEQYF. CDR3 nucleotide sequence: TGTGCCAGCAGCACCTCGGACAGGTACGAGCAGTACTTC. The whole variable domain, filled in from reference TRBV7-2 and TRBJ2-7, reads GAGVSQSPSNKVTEKGKDVELRCDPISGHTALYWYRQSLGQGLEFLIYFQGNSAPDKSGLPSDRFSAERTGGSVSTLTIQRTQQEDSAVYLCASSTSDRYEQYFGPGTRLTVT.

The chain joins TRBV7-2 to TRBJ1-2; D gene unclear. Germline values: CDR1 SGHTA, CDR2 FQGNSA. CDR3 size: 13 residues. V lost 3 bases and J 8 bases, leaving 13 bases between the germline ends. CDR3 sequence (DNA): TGTGCCAGCAGCTTTTCCGGGATGAGCGGCTACACCTTC. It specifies CASSFSGMSGYTF.

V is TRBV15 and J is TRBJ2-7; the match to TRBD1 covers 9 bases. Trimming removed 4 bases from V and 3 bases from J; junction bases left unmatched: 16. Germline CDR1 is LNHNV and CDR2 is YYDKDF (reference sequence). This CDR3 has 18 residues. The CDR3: CATSTPPFRDRVFYEQYF. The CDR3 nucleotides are TGTGCCACCAGCACACCACCCTTCCGGGACAGGGTCTTCTACGAGCAGTACTTC.

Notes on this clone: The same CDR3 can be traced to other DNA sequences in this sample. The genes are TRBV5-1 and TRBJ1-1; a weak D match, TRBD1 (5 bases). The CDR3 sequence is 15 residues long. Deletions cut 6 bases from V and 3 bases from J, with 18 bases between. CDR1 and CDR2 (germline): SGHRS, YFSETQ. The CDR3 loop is CASNHWGRGDTEAFF. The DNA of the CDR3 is TGCGCCAGCAACCACTGGGGTCGGGGGGACACTGAAGCTTTCTTT.

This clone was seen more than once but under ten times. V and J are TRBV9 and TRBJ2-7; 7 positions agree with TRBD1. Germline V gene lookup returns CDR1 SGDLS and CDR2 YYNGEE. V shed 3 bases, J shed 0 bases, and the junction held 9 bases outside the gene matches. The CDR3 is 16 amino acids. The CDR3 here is CASSASGGTSSYEQYF. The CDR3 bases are TGTGCCAGCAGCGCTTCAGGGGGAACAAGCTCCTACGAGCAGTACTTC. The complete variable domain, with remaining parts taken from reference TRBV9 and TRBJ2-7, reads DSGVTQTPKHLITATGQRVTLRCSPRSGDLSVYWYQQSLDQGLQFLIQYYNGEERAKGNILERFSAQQFPDLHSELNLSSLELGDSALYFCASSASGGTSSYEQYFGPGTRLTVT.

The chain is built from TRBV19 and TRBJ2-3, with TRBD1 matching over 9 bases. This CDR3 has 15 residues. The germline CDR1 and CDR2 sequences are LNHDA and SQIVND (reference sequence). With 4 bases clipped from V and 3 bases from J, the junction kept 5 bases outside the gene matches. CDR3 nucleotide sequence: TGTGCCAGTAGTAAAGGACAGGGGACAACAGATACGCAGTATTTT. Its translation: CASSKGQGTTDTQYF.

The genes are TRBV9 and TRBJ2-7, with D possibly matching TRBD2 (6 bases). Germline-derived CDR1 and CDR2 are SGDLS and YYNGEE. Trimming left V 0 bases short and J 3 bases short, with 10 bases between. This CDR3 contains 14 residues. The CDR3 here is CASSVGQGGYEQYF. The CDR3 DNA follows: TGTGCCAGCAGCGTAGGGCAGGGAGGCTACGAGCAGTACTTC.

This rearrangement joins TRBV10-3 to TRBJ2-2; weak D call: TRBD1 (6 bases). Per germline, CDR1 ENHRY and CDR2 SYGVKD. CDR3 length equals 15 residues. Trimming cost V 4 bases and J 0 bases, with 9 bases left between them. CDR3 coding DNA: TGTGCCATCAGTGCTGGGACATCGAACACCGGGGAGCTGTTTTTT. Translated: CAISAGTSNTGELFF.